This T cell receptor beta chain stems from a study of cytomegalovirus exposure and HLA in healthy donors (dated by TCRdb to 2017 to 2019). With respect to the entire study: According to a later analysis, the roughly 120 validation repertoires were produced on the same platform as the 666 repertoires of the first cohort. The study aimed to test whether signatures of past pathogen exposure could be identified by cataloging public T cell receptors. In addition to the first cohort of around 670 subjects, a separate validation cohort of some 120 different subjects was used. To predict cytomegalovirus infection status, the study combined high-throughput TCR immunosequencing, statistical association of individual TCRs with disease status, and machine learning.

Summary of the overall study and its limitations: The classifier was reported to diagnose cytomegalovirus status with high specificity and sensitivity in both the original and validation cohorts. In vitro tests confirmed that a few of the cytomegalovirus-associated TCR beta chains recognize cytomegalovirus antigens. A later analysis found that TCRs clustered in the first cohort also tended to co-occur in the 130 or so validation repertoires, with 90% to 95% of cluster scores above 0. While some public TCRs were present in many individuals, most TCR sequences turned up only very rarely across donors. It was suggested by the authors that the approach could potentially be generalized to other disease states and immunological phenotypes. A total of some 180 TCR beta chains were listed by the study as associated with cytomegalovirus. A later analysis lacked HLA typing for the validation cohort, so it scored co-occurrence in that cohort across all 110 or so repertoires.

Comments on this clone: Its antigen remains undetermined. No clone much larger than this one lies a single base away; base qualities are absent.

The donors were included in the validation cohort of around 120 subjects, a group kept apart from the roughly 690-subject first cohort. CDR1 and CDR2 (SGHTA, FQGNSA) derive from the germline V gene. The CDR3 has 12 amino acids, counting the end cysteine and phenylalanine. Left in the record is the CDR3 DNA by itself, 36 bases read in frame from the first base. V and J lose 4 bases and 5 bases, and a span of 6 bases separates them. The method was the immunoSEQ multiplex PCR assay. The paper's processing steps were these. A statistical classification framework was built to diagnose cytomegalovirus status from the catalog of TCR beta chain sequences. TCRdb stores this immuneACCESS table with in-frame sequences only. Part of the clones is absent; in the studies checked, under half of the shortfall reflects unresolved V genes, and no reason is known for the rest. That table supplies the V and J calls and clone size; D and trimming were determined from the DNA. The sample contains 300,000 to 400,000 clones, around 90% of them found a single time. Approximately 0.96% of the sample goes to the ten largest clones.

What was sequenced was PBMCs. The sequence was obtained from a man aged 25-45 years in good health and CMV-seronegative. The sequence joins TRBV7-2 to TRBJ1-5, with TRBD1 as a weak D call on 6 bases. The nucleotide sequence reads as follows: TGTGCCAGCAGCTACAGGGATCAGCCCCAGCATTTT. Translation gives CASSYRDQPQHF.